These 27 T cell receptor beta chains share one sample of origin, sequenced in a study of Graves' ophthalmopathy and Graves' hyperthyroidism. Scientists amplified the TCR beta CDR3 regions from RNA transcripts. HTBI-primed RT-PCR formed the first round, and a multiplex PCR formed the second. From the multiplex PCR reads, TCRdb called clonotypes with MiXCR, one entry per CDR3 protein. The sample has around 1.1 million distinct CDR3 sequences, roughly 35% seen once; the top ten hold 11%. Sequenced sample: peripheral blood or thyroid tissue (not recorded which). The receptors come from an adult man with Graves' hyperthyroidism.

This clonotype was seen ten or more times. This chain connects TRBV19 to TRBJ1-1; D perhaps matches TRBD1 (6 bases). The V end lost 5 bases, the J end lost 6 bases, and 10 bases lay between the germline ends. The CDR3 consists of 12 residues. CDR1 is LNHDA and CDR2 is SQIVND in the germline V gene (reference sequence). The CDR3 spells CASSVRGAEAFF. Here the CDR3 DNA reads TGTGCCAGTAGTGTCAGGGGCGCTGAAGCTTTCTTT.

The sample holds many counts of this clonotype. The genes are TRBV25-1 and TRBJ1-1; D is possibly TRBD1 (6 bases). In germline, CDR1 is MGHDK, CDR2 SYGVNS. This CDR3 comprises 15 residues. V was shortened by 5 bases and J by 3 bases, with 16 bases between the two germline ends. The CDR3 loop reads CASSSRRGGDTEAFF. CDR3 DNA: TGTGCCAGCAGTTCTCGCAGGGGTGGAGACACTGAAGCTTTCTTT.

This clonotype has only a few counts. The rearrangement links TRBV11-1 to TRBJ2-7; 7 nucleotides line up with TRBD2. Germline V lookup: CDR1 SGHAT, CDR2 FQDESV (reference sequence). The CDR3 has 15 amino acids. V shed 5 bases, J shed 6 bases, and the junction held 13 bases outside the gene matches. For the CDR3, the DNA is TGTGCCAGCAGCCGAAGGGTAAGCGGGAAGGTCGAGCAGTACTTC. Translation gives CASSRRVSGKVEQYF.

This clonotype came up many times. In nucleotides, the CDR3 is TGTGCCATCAGTGAGACAGTAAACGTTGGCTACACCTTC. Protein sequence: CAISETVNVGYTF. V usage is TRBV10-3 and J usage is TRBJ1-2; no definite D call. V was trimmed by 2 bases and J by 7 bases, leaving 11 bases between them. This CDR3 contains 13 residues. Germline V gene sequence: CDR1 ENHRY, CDR2 SYGVKD.

In this sample, this clonotype turned up many times. The chain joins TRBV6-5 to TRBJ1-3; D is unclear. The germline gives CDR1 MNHEY, CDR2 SVGAGI. CDR3 length equals 12 residues. V was clipped by 6 bases and J by 4 bases, with 7 bases between them. The CDR3 is CASSSQGNTIYF. The CDR3 DNA is TGTGCCAGCAGCTCACAGGGAAACACCATATATTTT.

At least ten counts were recorded for this clonotype. The chain uses TRBV29-1 and TRBJ2-5; 8 positions agree with TRBD1. The J segment lost 4 bases and the V segment lost 7 bases, leaving 14 bases of the junction unmatched. The CDR3 extends over 15 amino acids. Germline lookup yields CDR1 SQVTM and CDR2 ANQGSEA. For the CDR3, the DNA is TGCAGCGCCCAGGGGGCAGGGGAGGAAGCAGAGACCCAGTACTTC. Translated: CSAQGAGEEAETQYF.

Only a few counts were recorded for this clonotype. Compared with germline, one end of the junction differs, possibly owing to a read error. V and J are TRBV10-3 and TRBJ1-2, with D perhaps TRBD1 (6 bases). The CDR3 runs 16 residues. Germline V gene sequence: CDR1 ENHRY, CDR2 SYGVKD. Here the CDR3 DNA reads TGTGCCAGCAGTTACTCGGCTTCCGCAGGGGCAGGAGGCTACACCTTC. Translated, it gives CASSYSASAGAGGYTF.

As concerns this clonotype: A much larger clone is a single base away; this may be a read error. The chain joins TRBV6-5 to TRBJ1-5; 8 bases match TRBD1. Germline V gene lookup returns CDR1 MNHEY and CDR2 SVGAGI. The CDR3 runs to 14 residues. CDR3 amino acids: CASTQRQGHQPPHF. The CDR3 DNA reads as TGTGCCAGCACTCAGCGACAGGGGCATCAGCCCCCGCATTTT.

This clonotype was observed at least ten times. The chain is built from TRBV5-1 and TRBJ1-2; 7 positions agree with TRBD1. Germline CDR1 is SGHRS and CDR2 is YFSETQ. The CDR3 contains 14 residues. Trimming at V came to 2 bases and at J to 4 bases, leaving 5 bases not matched to a gene. Here the CDR3 reads CASSFTGTAYGYTF. The CDR3 region has the DNA TGCGCCAGCAGCTTTACCGGGACAGCCTATGGCTACACCTTC. Together with reference TRBV5-1 and TRBJ1-2, the CDR3 gives the full variable domain: KAGVTQTPRYLIKTRGQQVTLSCSPISGHRSVSWYQQTPGQGLQFLFEYFSETQRNKGNFPGRFSGRQFSNSRSEMNVSTLELGDSALYLCASSFTGTAYGYTFGSGTRLTVV.

Ten or more counts support this clonotype. The chain couples TRBV9 to TRBJ1-2; 10 positions match TRBD1. The germline gives CDR1 SGDLS, CDR2 YYNGEE. V was pared by 0 bases and J by 3 bases, with 2 bases of the junction left unmatched. The CDR3 is 15 amino acids. CDR3 DNA: TGTGCCAGCAGCGTAGGGACAGGGGGATACTATGGCTACACCTTC. Translating gives CASSVGTGGYYGYTF. Together with reference TRBV9 and TRBJ1-2, the CDR3 gives the full variable domain: DSGVTQTPKHLITATGQRVTLRCSPRSGDLSVYWYQQSLDQGLQFLIQYYNGEERAKGNILERFSAQQFPDLHSELNLSSLELGDSALYFCASSVGTGGYYGYTFGSGTRLTVV.

V usage is TRBV20-1 and J usage is TRBJ2-7; D assignment may be TRBD1 or TRBD2 (6 bases each). V shed 6 bases and J shed 4 bases, with 19 bases lying between them. This CDR3 has 14 residues. Per germline, CDR1 DFQATT and CDR2 SNEGSKA (reference sequence). CDR3 sequence (DNA): TGCAGTGCGGACGAACAGGGAGGTCTTTACGAGCAGTACTTC. Protein: CSADEQGGLYEQYF.

The rearrangement links TRBV11-2 to TRBJ1-1; possibly TRBD1 for D (5 bases). V lost 2 bases and J 2 bases, leaving 12 bases between the germline ends. CDR3 length: 15 amino acids. CDR1 is SGHAT and CDR2 is FQNNGV in the germline V gene. CDR3 loop: CASSLRGSGNTEAFF. CDR3 in DNA: TGTGCCAGCAGCTTAAGGGGAAGTGGCAACACTGAAGCTTTCTTT.

The chain uses TRBV11-2 and TRBJ1-6, with a possible D match to TRBD1 (6 bases). CDR3 size: 12 residues. Germline V gene sequence: CDR1 SGHAT, CDR2 FQNNGV. V was trimmed by 8 bases and J by 11 bases, leaving 13 bases between them. In DNA, the CDR3 is TGTGCCAGCGCGGGAGGGGGGACACCCCTCCACTTT. This gives the protein CASAGGGTPLHF. Full variable domain (missing parts from reference TRBV11-2 and TRBJ1-6): EAGVAQSPRYKIIEKRQSVAFWCNPISGHATLYWYQQILGQGPKLLIQFQNNGVVDDSQLPKDRFSAERLKGVDSTLKIQPAKLEDSAVYLCASAGGGTPLHFGNGTRLTVT.

Remarks on this clonotype: A much larger clone differs from this one at a single base, so this may be a read error. J is TRBJ1-3 and V is TRBV5-1; D possibly corresponds to TRBD1 (5 bases). Germline V gene lookup returns CDR1 SGHRS and CDR2 YFSETQ. The CDR3 length is 16 residues. V dropped 1 base and J dropped 2 bases, with 13 bases sitting between them. The CDR3 region has the DNA TGCGCCAGCAGCTTGTATGGGGGGATGCCTGGAAACACCATATATTTT. The encoded protein is CASSLYGGMPGNTIYF. Complete variable domain (other parts from reference TRBV5-1 and TRBJ1-3): KAGVTQTPRYLIKTRGQQVTLSCSPISGHRSVSWYQQTPGQGLQFLFEYFSETQRNKGNFPGRFSGRQFSNSRSEMNVSTLELGDSALYLCASSLYGGMPGNTIYFGEGSWLTVV.

This clonotype was picked up many times. The chain uses TRBV10-3 and TRBJ1-5; 7 positions match TRBD1. Germline lookup yields CDR1 ENHRY and CDR2 SYGVKD. J gave up 4 bases and V 8 bases, and 5 bases lay outside the gene matches. The CDR3 totals 13 residues. The CDR3 loop is CAIGQVENQPQHF. The CDR3 bases are TGTGCCATCGGACAGGTGGAGAATCAGCCCCAGCATTTT.

This clonotype was found once. A read error is possible here, since a much larger clone lies one base away. The chain uses TRBV7-2 and TRBJ1-6; no clear D gene. The CDR3 spans 16 residues. V dropped 4 bases and J dropped 5 bases, with 15 bases sitting between them. The germline V gene has CDR1 SGHTA and CDR2 FQGNSA. The CDR3 DNA reads TGTGCCAGCAGCTCCGTCCCCCAACCCCATAATTCACCCCTCCACTTT. Amino acid sequence: CASSSVPQPHNSPLHF.

The chain recombines TRBV14 with TRBJ2-5, with TRBD1 matching over 8 bases. The CDR3 covers 17 residues. Germline V gives CDR1 SGHDN, CDR2 FVKESK. Germline trimming cut 5 bases from V and 5 bases from J; bases unmatched to any gene: 16. CDR3 amino acids: CASSRTDRGGWEETQYF. DNA for the CDR3: TGTGCCAGCAGCAGGACCGACAGGGGAGGATGGGAGGAGACCCAGTACTTC.

The rearrangement links TRBV10-3 to TRBJ2-2, with D unresolved. Germline V lookup: CDR1 ENHRY, CDR2 SYGVKD. This CDR3 contains 19 residues. Trimming left V 10 bases short and J 0 bases short, with 27 bases between. The CDR3 region has the DNA TGTGCCAGCAGAGCCTCTCGGAAACCTAGGAAGACGAACACCGGGGAGCTGTTTTTT. It specifies CASRASRKPRKTNTGELFF.

The table lists this clonotype with a few counts. Likely a read error: the CDR3 ends without its conserved phenylalanine or tryptophan. It is unclear where the CDR3 begins or ends on the DNA, so no DNA is shown, and the CDR3 is as TCRdb lists it. The gene calls are TRBV3-1 and TRBJ2-7; the D call in the table, TRBD2, was not verified against the DNA. A total of 11 residues make up the CDR3, ends included. Germline loops: CDR1 LGHDT, CDR2 YNNKEL (reference sequence). The CDR3 reads CASSQARDFRL.

Regarding this clonotype: One end of the junction fails to match germline, which may point to a read error. The CDR3 DNA reads as TGTGCCAGCAGTATGACTAACGGGGGGGCCGTGAGCGAGCAGTACTTC. Residues: CASSMTNGGAVSEQYF. J is TRBJ2-7 and V is TRBV10-2; 8 bases are shared with TRBD2. From germline, CDR1 is WSHSY and CDR2 SAAADI. CDR3 length: 16 residues.

To note about this clonotype: A read error is possible here, since a much larger clone lies one base away. J is TRBJ2-6 and V is TRBV5-1; TRBD1 matches 8 bases. CDR1 SGHRS and CDR2 YFSETQ come from the germline V gene. V lost 0 bases to trimming and J lost 2 bases; unmatched junction nucleotides: 7. The CDR3 is 18 residues long. The CDR3 here is CASSLGGQGFAGANVLTF. CDR3 nucleotides: TGCGCCAGCAGCTTGGGTGGACAGGGATTCGCTGGGGCCAACGTCCTGACTTTC.

A few counts support this clonotype. The chain has TRBV7-2 and TRBJ2-5; 9 bases fit TRBD1. The ends lost 4 bases at V and 6 bases at J; junction bases unmatched: 3. The CDR3 is made up of 13 amino acids. Germline CDR1 SGHTA, CDR2 FQGNSA. Here the CDR3 reads CASSSGTGKTQYF. Written as DNA, the CDR3 is TGTGCCAGCAGCTCCGGGACAGGGAAGACCCAGTACTTC.

At least ten counts were recorded for this clonotype. V and J are TRBV6-5 and TRBJ1-5; a weak D match, TRBD1 (6 bases). The CDR3 runs 14 residues. The V and J ends lost 3 bases and 5 bases respectively, with 11 bases between them. Germline loops: CDR1 MNHEY, CDR2 SVGAGI. The CDR3 DNA is TGTGCCAGCAGTTATGGGACACCAGATCAGCCCCAGCATTTT. This gives the protein CASSYGTPDQPQHF.

This clonotype was recorded at least ten times. This sequence joins TRBV5-6 and TRBJ1-5, with 9 bases matching TRBD1. V was clipped by 1 base and J by 5 bases; unmatched bases: 4. Per germline, CDR1 SGHDT and CDR2 YYEEEE. The CDR3 totals 15 residues. CDR3 DNA: TGTGCCAGCAGCTTGACGGGGGACAGGGATCAGCCCCAGCATTTT. Protein product: CASSLTGDRDQPQHF.

This clonotype has a count of ten or more. The V gene is TRBV5-1, the J gene TRBJ2-5; D might be TRBD2 (6 bases). V lost 3 bases and J lost 3, with 9 bases in between. Per germline, CDR1 SGHRS and CDR2 YFSETQ. This CDR3 comprises 13 residues. The CDR3 nucleotides are TGCGCCAGCAGCTCCTGGACTAAAGAGACCCAGTACTTC. Translation gives CASSSWTKETQYF.

This clonotype was counted at least ten times. The DNA for the CDR3 is TGTGCCACCAGCAGTGGACCGCCCTACTCCTACGAGCAGTACTTC. Protein: CATSSGPPYSYEQYF. The chain has TRBV15 and TRBJ2-7; D is unclear. Trimming pared 3 bases from V and 0 bases from J, leaving 12 bases between. The V gene's germline CDR1 is LNHNV and CDR2 YYDKDF (reference sequence). CDR3 length: 15 residues.

The sample holds many counts of this clonotype. The chain links TRBV7-9 to TRBJ1-6, with a weak D call TRBD1 (5 bases). CDR1 and CDR2 from the germline V gene are SEHNR and FQNEAQ (reference sequence). The V end lost 7 bases, the J end lost 9 bases, and 13 bases lay between the germline ends. The CDR3 has 13 residues. CDR3 DNA: TGTGCCAGCATGGAGGGGTCGGTTTCACCCCTCCACTTT. Protein product: CASMEGSVSPLHF.